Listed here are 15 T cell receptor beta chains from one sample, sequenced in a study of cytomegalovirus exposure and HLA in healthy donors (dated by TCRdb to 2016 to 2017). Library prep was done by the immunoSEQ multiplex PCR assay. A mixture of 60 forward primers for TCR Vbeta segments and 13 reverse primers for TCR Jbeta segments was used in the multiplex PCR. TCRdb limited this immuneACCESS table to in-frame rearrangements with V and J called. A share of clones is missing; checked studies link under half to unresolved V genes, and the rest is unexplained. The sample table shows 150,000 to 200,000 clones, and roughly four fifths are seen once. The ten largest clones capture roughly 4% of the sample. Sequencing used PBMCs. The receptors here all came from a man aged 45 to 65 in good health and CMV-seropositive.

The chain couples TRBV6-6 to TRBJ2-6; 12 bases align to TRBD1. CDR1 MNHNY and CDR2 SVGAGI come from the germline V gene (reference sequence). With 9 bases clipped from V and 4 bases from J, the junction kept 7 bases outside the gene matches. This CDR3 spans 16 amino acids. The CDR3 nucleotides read TGTGCCAGTGGGGGACAGGGGGCATCCGGGGCCAACGTCCTGACTTTC. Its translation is CASGGQGASGANVLTF.

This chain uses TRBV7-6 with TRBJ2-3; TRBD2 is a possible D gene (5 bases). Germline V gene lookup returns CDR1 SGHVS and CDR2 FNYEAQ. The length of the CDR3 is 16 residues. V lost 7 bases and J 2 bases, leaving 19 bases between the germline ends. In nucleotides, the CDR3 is TGTGCCAGCACCAAAGGATCGGGGATTCTCACAGATACGCAGTATTTT. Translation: CASTKGSGILTDTQYF.

CDR3 in amino acids: CATSREARYEQYF. For the CDR3, the DNA is TGTGCCACCAGCAGAGAGGCCCGCTACGAGCAGTACTTC. The chain combines TRBV15 with TRBJ2-7; no firm D call. In germline, CDR1 is LNHNV, CDR2 YYDKDF (reference sequence). The V gene lost 0 bases and the J gene lost 3 bases, with 6 bases spanning the gap. The CDR3 sequence is 13 residues long.

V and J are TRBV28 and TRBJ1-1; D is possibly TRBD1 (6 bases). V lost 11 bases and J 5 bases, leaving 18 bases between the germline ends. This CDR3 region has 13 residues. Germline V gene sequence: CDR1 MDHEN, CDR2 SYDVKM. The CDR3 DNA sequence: TGTGCCTCAAACAGGGCGGTGGGTACTGAAGCTTTCTTT. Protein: CASNRAVGTEAFF.

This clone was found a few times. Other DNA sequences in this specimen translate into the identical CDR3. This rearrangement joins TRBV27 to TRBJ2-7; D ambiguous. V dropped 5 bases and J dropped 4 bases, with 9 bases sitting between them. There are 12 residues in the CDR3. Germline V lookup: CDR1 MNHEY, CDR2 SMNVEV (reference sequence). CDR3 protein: CASSPSGYEQYF. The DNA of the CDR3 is TGTGCCAGCAGTCCCTCAGGATACGAGCAGTACTTC.

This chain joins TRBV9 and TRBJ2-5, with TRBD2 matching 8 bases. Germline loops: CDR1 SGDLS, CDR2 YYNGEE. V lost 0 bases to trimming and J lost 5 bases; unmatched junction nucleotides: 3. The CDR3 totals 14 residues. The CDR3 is CASSVGTSWETQYF. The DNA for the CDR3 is TGTGCCAGCAGCGTAGGGACTAGCTGGGAGACCCAGTACTTC.

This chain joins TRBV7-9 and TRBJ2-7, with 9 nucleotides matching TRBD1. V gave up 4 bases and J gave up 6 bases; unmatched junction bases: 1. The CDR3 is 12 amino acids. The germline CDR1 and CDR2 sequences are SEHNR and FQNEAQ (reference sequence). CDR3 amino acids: CASSWTGVEQYF. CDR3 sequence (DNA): TGTGCCAGCAGCTGGACAGGGGTCGAGCAGTACTTC.

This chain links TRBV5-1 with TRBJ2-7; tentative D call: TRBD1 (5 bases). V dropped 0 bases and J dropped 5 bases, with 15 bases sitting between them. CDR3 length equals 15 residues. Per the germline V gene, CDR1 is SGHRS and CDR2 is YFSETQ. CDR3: CASSLGGIQGNEQYF. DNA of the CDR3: TGCGCCAGCAGCTTGGGGGGCATTCAGGGTAACGAGCAGTACTTC.

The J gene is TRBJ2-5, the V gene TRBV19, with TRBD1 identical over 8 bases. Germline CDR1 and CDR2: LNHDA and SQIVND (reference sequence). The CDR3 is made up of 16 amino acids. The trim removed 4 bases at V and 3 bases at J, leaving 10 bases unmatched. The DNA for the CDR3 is TGTGCCAGTAGTACCCAGTCGACAGGGGAAAAAGAGACCCAGTACTTC. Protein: CASSTQSTGEKETQYF.

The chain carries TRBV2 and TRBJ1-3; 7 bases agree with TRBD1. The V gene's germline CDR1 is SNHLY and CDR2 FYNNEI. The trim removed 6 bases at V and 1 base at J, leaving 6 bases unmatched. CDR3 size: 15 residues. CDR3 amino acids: CASSKMTGSGNTIYF. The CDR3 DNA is TGTGCCAGCAGCAAGATGACAGGGTCTGGAAACACCATATATTTT.

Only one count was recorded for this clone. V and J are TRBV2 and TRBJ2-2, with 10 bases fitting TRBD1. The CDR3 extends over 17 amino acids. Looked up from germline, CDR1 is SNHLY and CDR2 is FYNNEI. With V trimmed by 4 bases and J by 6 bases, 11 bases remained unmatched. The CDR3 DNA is TGTGCCAGCAGTGGACGTCTTCAGGACAGGGGGGCCGGGGAGCTGTTTTTT. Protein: CASSGRLQDRGAGELFF. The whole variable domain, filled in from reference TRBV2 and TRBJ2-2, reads EPEVTQTPSHQVTQMGQEVILRCVPISNHLYFYWYRQILGQKVEFLVSFYNNEISEKSEIFDDQFSVERPDGSNFTLKIRSTKLEDSAMYFCASSGRLQDRGAGELFFGEGSRLTVL.

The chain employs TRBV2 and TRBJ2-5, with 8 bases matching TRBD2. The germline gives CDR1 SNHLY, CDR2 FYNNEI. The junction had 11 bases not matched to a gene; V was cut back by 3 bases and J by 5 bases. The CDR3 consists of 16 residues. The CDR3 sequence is CASSDRGGKILETQYF. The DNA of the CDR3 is TGTGCCAGCAGTGACCGGGGGGGCAAGATTTTGGAGACCCAGTACTTC.

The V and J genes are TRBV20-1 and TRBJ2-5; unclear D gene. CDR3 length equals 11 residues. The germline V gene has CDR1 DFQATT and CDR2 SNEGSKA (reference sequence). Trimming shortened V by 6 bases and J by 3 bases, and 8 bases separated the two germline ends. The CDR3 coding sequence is TGCAGTGCCAGAACAAAAGAGACCCAGTACTTC. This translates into CSARTKETQYF.

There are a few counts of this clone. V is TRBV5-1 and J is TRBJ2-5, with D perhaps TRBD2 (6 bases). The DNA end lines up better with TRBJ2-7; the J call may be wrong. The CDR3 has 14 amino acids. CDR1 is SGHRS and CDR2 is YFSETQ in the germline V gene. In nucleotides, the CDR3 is TGCGCCAGCAGCTACCAACTAGCAACTTACGAGCAGTACTTC. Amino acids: CASSYQLATYEQYF.

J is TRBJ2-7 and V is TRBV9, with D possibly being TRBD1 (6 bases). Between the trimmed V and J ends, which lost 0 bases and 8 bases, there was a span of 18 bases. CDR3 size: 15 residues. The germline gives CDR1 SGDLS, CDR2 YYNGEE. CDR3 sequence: CASSVVGTTGDQQYF. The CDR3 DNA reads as TGTGCCAGCAGCGTAGTCGGGACAACTGGCGACCAGCAGTACTTC.